This T cell receptor beta chain was identified during a study of blood T cells in healthy people across ages. Broader study findings: Older individuals had lower TCR beta diversity per million T cells (the decline was roughly linear). What prevented conclusive comparison of naive and antigen-experienced cells was that PBMCs were unsorted.

This CDR3 has 18 amino acids. V dropped 3 bases and J dropped 0 bases, with 21 bases sitting between them. The germline gives CDR1 DFQATT, CDR2 SNEGSKA (reference sequence). This clonotype has a count of ten or more. What it binds is unknown. Primed by a sample-barcoded 5' primer and a J-beta primer mix, a second PCR proceeded for about 6 to 11 cycles. MiXCR, run by TCRdb on the 5' RACE reads, gives a single entry per CDR3 protein. The sample yields 1.5 million to 2 million distinct CDR3 sequences, about 32% seen once. This chain joins TRBV20-1 and TRBJ1-5; D is perhaps TRBD1 (5 bases). The clonotype originates from a woman aged 30 to 39 in good health. Sequenced sample: blood. Here the CDR3 reads CSASPQSLTAYSNQPQHF. In DNA form, the CDR3 reads TGCAGTGCTAGTCCCCAGTCCTTGACAGCGTATAGCAATCAGCCCCAGCATTTT.